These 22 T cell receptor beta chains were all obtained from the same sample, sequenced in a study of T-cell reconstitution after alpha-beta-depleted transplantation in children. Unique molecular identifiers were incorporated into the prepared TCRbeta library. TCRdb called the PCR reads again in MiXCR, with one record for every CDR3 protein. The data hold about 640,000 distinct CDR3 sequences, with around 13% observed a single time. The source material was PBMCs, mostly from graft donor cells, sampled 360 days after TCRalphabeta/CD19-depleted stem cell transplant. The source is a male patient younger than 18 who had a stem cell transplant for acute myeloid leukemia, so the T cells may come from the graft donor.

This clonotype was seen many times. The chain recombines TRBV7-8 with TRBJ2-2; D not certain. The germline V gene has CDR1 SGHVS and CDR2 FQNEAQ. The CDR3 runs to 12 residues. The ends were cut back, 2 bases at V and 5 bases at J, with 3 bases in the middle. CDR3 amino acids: CASSLWTGELFF. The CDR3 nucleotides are TGTGCCAGCAGCTTATGGACCGGGGAGCTGTTTTTT. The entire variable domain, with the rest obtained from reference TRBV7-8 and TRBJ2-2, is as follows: GAGVSQSPRYKVAKRGQDVALRCDPISGHVSLFWYQQALGQGPEFLTYFQNEAQLDKSGLPSDRFFAERPEGSVSTLKIQRTQQEDSAVYLCASSLWTGELFFGEGSRLTVL.

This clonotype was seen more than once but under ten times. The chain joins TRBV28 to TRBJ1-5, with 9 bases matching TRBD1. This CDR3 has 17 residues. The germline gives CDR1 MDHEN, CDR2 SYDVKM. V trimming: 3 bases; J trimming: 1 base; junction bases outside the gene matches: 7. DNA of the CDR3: TGTGCCAGCAGTTTCCACAGGGGGCAGGGGAGCAATCAGCCCCAGCATTTT. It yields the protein CASSFHRGQGSNQPQHF.

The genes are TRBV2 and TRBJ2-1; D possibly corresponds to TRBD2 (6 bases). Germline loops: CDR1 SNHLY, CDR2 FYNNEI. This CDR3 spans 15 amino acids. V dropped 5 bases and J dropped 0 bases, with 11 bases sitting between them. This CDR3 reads CASSLAVLSYNEQFF. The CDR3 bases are TGTGCCAGCAGTTTAGCGGTACTCTCCTACAATGAGCAGTTCTTC.

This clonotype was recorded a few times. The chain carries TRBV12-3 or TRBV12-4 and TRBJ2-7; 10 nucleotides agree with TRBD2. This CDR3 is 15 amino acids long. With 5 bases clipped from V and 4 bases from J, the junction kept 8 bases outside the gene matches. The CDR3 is CASSPHGAGGYEQYF. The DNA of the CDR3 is TGTGCCAGCAGTCCCCACGGAGCGGGAGGGTACGAGCAGTACTTC.

CDR3 nucleotides: TGTGCCAGCAGTGAAACAGGCAACTCTGGAAACACCATATATTTT. It codes for CASSETGNSGNTIYF. The chain joins TRBV28 to TRBJ1-3, with D possibly being TRBD1 (5 bases). Germline assignment: CDR1 MDHEN and CDR2 SYDVKM. CDR3 size: 15 residues. V dropped 5 bases and J dropped 0 bases, with 11 bases sitting between them. Drawing the rest from reference TRBV28 and TRBJ1-3, the complete variable domain is DVKVTQSSRYLVKRTGEKVFLECVQDMDHENMFWYRQDPGLGLRLIYFSYDVKMKEKGDIPEGYSVSREKKERFSLILESASTNQTSMYLCASSETGNSGNTIYFGEGSWLTVV.

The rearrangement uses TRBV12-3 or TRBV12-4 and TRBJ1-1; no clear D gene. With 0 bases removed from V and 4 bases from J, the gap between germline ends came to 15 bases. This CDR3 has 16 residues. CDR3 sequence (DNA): TGTGCCAGCAGTTTAGCCATGGTCGATTTTGGCACTGAAGCTTTCTTT. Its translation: CASSLAMVDFGTEAFF.

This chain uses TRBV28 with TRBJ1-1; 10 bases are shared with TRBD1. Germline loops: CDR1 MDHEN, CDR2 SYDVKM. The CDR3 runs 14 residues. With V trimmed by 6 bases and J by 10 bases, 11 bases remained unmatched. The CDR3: CASRLDRGQILAFF. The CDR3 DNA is TGTGCCAGCAGACTAGACAGGGGGCAAATCTTAGCTTTCTTT.

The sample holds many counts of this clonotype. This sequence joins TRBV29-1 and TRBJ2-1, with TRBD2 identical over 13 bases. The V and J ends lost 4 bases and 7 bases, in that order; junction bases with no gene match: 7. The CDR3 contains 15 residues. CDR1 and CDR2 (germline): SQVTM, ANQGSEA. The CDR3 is CSVAGRTSGRNEQFF. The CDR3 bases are TGCAGCGTTGCCGGGAGGACTAGCGGGAGAAATGAGCAGTTCTTC.

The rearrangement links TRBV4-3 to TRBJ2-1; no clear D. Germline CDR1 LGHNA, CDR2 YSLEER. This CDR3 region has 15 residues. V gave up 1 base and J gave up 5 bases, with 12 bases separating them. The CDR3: CASSQVGNRNNEQFF. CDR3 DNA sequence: TGCGCCAGCAGCCAAGTAGGGAACAGAAACAATGAGCAGTTCTTC.

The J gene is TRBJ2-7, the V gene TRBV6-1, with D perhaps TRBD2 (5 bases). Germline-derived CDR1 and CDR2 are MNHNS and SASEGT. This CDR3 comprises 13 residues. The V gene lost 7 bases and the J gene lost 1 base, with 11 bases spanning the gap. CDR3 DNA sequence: TGTGCCAGCATGGGAGCGGTTTCCTACGAGCAGTACTTC. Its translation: CASMGAVSYEQYF.

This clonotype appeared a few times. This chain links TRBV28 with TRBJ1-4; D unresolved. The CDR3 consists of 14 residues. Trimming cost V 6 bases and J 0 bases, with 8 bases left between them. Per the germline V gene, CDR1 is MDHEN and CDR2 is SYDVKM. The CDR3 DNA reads TGTGCCAGCAGGGCCCATGCAACTAATGAAAAACTGTTTTTT. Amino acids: CASRAHATNEKLFF.

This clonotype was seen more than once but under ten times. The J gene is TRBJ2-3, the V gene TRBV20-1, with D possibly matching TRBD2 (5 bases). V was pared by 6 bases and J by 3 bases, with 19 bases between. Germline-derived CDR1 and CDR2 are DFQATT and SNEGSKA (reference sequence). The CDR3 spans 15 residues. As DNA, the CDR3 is TGCAGTGCCCGATGGTCCGACTACCCGACAGATACGCAGTATTTT. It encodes CSARWSDYPTDTQYF.

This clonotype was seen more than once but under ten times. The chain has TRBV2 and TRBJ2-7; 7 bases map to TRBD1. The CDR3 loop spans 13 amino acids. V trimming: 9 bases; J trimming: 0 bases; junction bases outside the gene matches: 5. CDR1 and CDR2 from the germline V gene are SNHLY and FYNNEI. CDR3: CARRQGGSYEQYF. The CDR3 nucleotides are TGTGCCAGGCGACAGGGTGGCTCCTACGAGCAGTACTTC.

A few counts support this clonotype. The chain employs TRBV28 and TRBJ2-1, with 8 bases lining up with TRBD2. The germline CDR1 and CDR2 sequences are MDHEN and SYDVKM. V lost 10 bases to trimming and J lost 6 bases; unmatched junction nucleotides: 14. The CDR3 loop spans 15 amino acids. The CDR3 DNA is TGTGCCATCCCTTCCACGGGAGGGCCGGGCAATGAGCAGTTCTTC. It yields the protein CAIPSTGGPGNEQFF.

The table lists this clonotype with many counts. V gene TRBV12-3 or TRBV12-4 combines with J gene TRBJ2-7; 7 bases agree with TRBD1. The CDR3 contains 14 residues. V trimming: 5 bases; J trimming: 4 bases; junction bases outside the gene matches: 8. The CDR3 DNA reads TGTGCCAGCAGTGTGGCTCGACAGGGATACGAGCAGTACTTC. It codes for CASSVARQGYEQYF.

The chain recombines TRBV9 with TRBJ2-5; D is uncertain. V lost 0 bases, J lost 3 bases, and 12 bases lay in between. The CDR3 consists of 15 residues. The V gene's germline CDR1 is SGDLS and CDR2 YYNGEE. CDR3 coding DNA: TGTGCCAGCAGCGTAGCCGGATCATATAAAGAGACCCAGTACTTC. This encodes CASSVAGSYKETQYF.

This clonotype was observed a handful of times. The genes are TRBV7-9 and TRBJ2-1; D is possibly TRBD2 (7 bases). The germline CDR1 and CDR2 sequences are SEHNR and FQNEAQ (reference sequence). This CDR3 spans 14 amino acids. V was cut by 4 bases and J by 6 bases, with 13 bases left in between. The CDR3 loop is CASSSRGASNEQFF. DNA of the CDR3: TGTGCCAGCAGCTCACGGGGGGCGAGCAATGAGCAGTTCTTC.

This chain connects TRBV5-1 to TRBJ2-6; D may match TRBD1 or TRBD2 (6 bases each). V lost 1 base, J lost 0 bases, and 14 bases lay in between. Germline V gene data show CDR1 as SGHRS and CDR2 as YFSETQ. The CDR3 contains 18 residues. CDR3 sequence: CASSLSRGGISGANVLTF. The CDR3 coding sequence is TGCGCCAGCAGCTTGTCGAGAGGGGGGATCTCTGGGGCCAACGTCCTGACTTTC.

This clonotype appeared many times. The CDR3 DNA sequence: TGCGCCAGCAGCCAAGCGTTACCTAGCGGGGCTGACAATGAGCAGTTCTTC. It is translated as CASSQALPSGADNEQFF. The chain uses TRBV4-3 and TRBJ2-1, with TRBD2 identical over 9 bases. V shed 1 base and J 5 bases; nucleotides not matched to a gene: 9. Germline assignment: CDR1 LGHNA and CDR2 YSLEER. The CDR3 has 17 residues.

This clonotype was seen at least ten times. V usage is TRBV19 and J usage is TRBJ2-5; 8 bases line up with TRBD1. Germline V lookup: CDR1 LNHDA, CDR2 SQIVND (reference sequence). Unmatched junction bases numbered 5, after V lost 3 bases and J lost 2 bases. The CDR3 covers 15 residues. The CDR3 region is CASSIRGQRQETQYF. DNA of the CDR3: TGTGCCAGTAGTATCAGGGGGCAACGGCAAGAGACCCAGTACTTC.

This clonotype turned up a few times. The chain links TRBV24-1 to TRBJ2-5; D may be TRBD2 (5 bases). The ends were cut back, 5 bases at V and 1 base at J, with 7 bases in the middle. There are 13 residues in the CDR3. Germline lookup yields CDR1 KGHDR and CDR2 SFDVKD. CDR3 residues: CATSVGGQETQYF. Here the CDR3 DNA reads TGTGCCACCAGTGTCGGAGGCCAAGAGACCCAGTACTTC.

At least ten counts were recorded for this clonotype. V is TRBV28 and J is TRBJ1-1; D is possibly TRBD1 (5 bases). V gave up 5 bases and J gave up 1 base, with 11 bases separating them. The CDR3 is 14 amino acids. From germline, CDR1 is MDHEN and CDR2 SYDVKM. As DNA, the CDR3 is TGTGCCAGCAGTCCCTGGGGGACGAACACTGAAGCTTTCTTT. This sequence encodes CASSPWGTNTEAFF.